This T cell receptor (beta chain) derives from a study of T-cell reconstitution after alpha-beta-depleted transplantation in children. Study findings and constraints: Surviving recipient T cells and thymic progenitors accounted for the high day-60 TCRbeta diversity observed in some patients. Several hundred rapidly expanded clones from non-depleted graft cells reportedly supplied alpha-beta T cells about two months post-transplant. Diversity and T-cell counts at one year after transplant derived mostly from new T cells.

This CDR3 contains 15 residues. Unique molecular identifiers were incorporated into the prepared TCRbeta library. Each CDR3 protein gets one entry after TCRdb re-called the PCR reads with MiXCR. The sample carries hundreds of thousands of distinct CDR3 sequences, under 15% recorded once. Note on this clonotype: Its antigen remains unidentified.

The source was PBMCs, collected before TCRalphabeta/CD19-depleted stem cell transplant. The chain links TRBV21-1 to TRBJ2-4; no DNA check was done on the table's D call, TRBD1. TRBV21-1 is a listed pseudogene. This receptor was taken from a girl aged 2 to 10 with congenital amegakaryocytic thrombocytopenia, due to receive a stem cell transplant. CDR3 residues: CASRLPLDRSNIQYF. The CDR3 nucleotides read TGTGCCAGCAGGTTGCCCCTTGACAGATCGAACATTCAGTACTTC.